This T cell receptor (beta chain) was retrieved from a study of OX40 agonist ivuxolimab in advanced cancers. Regarding the study as a whole: Clones of CD4+ and CD8+ blood T cells grew by week 6 at doses of 0.1 to 3.0 mg/kg. Relative to CD4+, CD8+ T cells held more expanded clones on average.

This CDR3 comprises 13 residues. With 5 bases removed from V and 11 bases from J, the gap between germline ends came to 18 bases. The V gene's germline CDR1 is MNHEY and CDR2 SMNVEV (reference sequence). Profiled with immunoSEQ multiplex PCR; TCRdb holds only in-frame clones, not every one. The sample yields about 73,000 clones, approximately 86% seen once. With regard to this clone: What it recognizes is unknown.

V usage is TRBV27 and J usage is TRBJ1-1; perhaps TRBD1 as D (6 bases). The TCR comes from an adult with an advanced solid tumor such as melanoma, head and neck, liver or kidney cancer. The material was CD4+ or CD8+ T cells sorted from blood, obtained in a trial of the OX40 agonist ivuxolimab. The CDR3 DNA reads as TGTGCCAGCAGTCTCGACCCAGGGGCGAGGGCTTTCTTT. This codes for CASSLDPGARAFF.